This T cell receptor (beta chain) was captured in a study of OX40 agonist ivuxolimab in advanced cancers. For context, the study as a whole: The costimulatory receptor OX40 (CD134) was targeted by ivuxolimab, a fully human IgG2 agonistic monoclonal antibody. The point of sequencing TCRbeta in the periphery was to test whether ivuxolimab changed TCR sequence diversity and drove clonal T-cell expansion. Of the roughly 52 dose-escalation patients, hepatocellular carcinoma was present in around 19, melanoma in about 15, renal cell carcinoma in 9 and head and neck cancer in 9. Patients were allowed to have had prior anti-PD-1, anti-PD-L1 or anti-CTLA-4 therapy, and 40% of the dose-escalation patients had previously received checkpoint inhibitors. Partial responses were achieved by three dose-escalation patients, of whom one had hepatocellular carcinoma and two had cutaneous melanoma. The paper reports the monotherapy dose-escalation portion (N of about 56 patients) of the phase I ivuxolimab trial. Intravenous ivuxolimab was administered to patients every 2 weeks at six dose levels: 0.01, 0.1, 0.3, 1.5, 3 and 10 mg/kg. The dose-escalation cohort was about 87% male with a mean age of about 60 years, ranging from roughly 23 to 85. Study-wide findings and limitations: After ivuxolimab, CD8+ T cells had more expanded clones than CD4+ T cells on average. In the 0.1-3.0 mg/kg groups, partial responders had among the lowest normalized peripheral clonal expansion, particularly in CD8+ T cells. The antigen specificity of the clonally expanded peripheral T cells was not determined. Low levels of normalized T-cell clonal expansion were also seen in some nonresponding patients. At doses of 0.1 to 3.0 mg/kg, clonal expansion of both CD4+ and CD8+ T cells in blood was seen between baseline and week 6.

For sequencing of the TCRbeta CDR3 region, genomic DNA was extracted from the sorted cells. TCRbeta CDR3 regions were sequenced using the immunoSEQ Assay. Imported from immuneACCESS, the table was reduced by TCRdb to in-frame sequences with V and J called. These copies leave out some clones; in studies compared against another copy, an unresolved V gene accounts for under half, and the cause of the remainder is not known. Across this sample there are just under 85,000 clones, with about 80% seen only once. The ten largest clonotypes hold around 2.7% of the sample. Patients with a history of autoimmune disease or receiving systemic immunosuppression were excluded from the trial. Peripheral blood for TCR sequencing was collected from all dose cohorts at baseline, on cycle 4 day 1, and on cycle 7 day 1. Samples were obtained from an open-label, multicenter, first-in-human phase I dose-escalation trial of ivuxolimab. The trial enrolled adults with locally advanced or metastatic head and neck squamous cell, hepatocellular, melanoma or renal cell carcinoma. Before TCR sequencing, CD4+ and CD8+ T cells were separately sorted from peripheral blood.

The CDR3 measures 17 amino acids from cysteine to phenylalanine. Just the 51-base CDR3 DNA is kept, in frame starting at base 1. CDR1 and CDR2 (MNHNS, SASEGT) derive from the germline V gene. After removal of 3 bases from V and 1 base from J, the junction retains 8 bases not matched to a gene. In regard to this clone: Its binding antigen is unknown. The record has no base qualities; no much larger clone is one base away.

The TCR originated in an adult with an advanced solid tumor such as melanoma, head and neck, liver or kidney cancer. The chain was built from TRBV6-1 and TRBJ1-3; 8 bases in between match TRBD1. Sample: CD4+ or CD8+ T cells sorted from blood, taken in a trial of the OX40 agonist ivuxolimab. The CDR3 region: CASSDRTGWGSGNTIYF. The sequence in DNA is TGTGCCAGCAGTGACCGGACAGGGTGGGGTTCTGGAAACACCATATATTTT.